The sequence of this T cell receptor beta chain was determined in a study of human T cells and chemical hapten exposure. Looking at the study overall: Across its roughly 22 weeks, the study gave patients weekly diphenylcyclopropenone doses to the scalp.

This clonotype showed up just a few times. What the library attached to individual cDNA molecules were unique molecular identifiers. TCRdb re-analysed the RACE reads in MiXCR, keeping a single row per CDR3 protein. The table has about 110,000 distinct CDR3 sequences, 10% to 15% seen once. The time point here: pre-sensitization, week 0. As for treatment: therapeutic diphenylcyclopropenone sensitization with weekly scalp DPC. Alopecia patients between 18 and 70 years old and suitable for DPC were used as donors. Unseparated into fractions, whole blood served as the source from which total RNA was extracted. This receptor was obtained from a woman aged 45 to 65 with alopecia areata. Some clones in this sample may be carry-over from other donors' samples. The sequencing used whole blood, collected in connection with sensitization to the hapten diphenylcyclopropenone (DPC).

The CDR3 DNA is TGTGCCAGTAGACAGAACAGGGGGCTGGAGTCTCGGGAGCTGTTTTTT. It is translated as CASRQNRGLESRELFF. The rearrangement joins TRBV19 to TRBJ2-2, with 9 bases that match TRBD1. The CDR3 has 16 amino acids. Germline-derived CDR1 and CDR2 are LNHDA and SQIVND (reference sequence). V was clipped by 6 bases and J by 9 bases; unmatched bases: 14. The entire variable domain, with the rest obtained from reference TRBV19 and TRBJ2-2, is as follows: DGGITQSPKYLFRKEGQNVTLSCEQNLNHDAMYWYRQDPGQGLRLIYYSQIVNDFQKGDIAEGYSVSREKKESFPLTVTSAQKNPTAFYLCASRQNRGLESRELFFGEGSRLTVL.